A selection of T cell receptor beta chains follows, all from one sample in a study of blood T cell repertoires in COVID-19. Generated by immunoSEQ multiplex PCR, the TCRdb table keeps only in-frame clones and is missing some. Here the sample spans tens of thousands of clones, over 75% being singletons. Material: peripheral blood. Source of these receptors: a woman of 80 years or more with acute or convalescent COVID-19. Each CDR3 is given with its conserved first and last residue. A D gene is named only where the DNA matches it firmly. The size entry is marked missing in some rows and otherwise reads once, few, many or a size class.

d_call	j_call	clone_size	v_call	cdr3_nt	cdr3_aa
NA	TRBJ1-1	once	TRBV30	TGTGCCTGGACCAAAGGGGGGGCGGGAGACACTGAAGCTTTCTTT	CAWTKGGAGDTEAFF
NA	TRBJ2-1	NA	TRBV7-3	TGTGCCAGCAGCTCTAGGACAACCTCGGATGAGCAGTTCTTC	CASSSRTTSDEQFF
TRBD2	TRBJ2-7	NA	TRBV9	TGTGCCAGCAGCGCCGGGACTAGCGGGAGAGGGGACGAGCAGTACTTC	CASSAGTSGRGDEQYF
NA	TRBJ1-3	NA	TRBV6-5	TGTGCCAGCAGTTATCAGGGACTTTCTGGAAACACCATATATTTT	CASSYQGLSGNTIYF
NA	TRBJ2-3	NA	TRBV5-1	TGCGCCAGCAGCTTGGTTGGCCCCCCCACAGATACGCAGTATTTT	CASSLVGPPTDTQYF
TRBD1	TRBJ1-1	few	TRBV28	TGTGCCAGCAGTTTGAGTCGAGGGGGCAACACTGAAGCTTTCTTT	CASSLSRGGNTEAFF
TRBD1	TRBJ1-1	once	TRBV6-5	TGTGCCAGCAGAGAGGACAGGGTGAACACTGAAGCTTTCTTT	CASREDRVNTEAFF
TRBD2	TRBJ2-1	NA	TRBV9	TGTGCCAGCAGCCCTCGGTATGGGGGGGATCGTTCCTACAATGAGCAGTTCTTC	CASSPRYGGDRSYNEQFF
NA	TRBJ2-3	NA	TRBV11-2	TGTGCCAGCAGCTTAAGACAGTTTTTCACAGATACGCAGTATTTT	CASSLRQFFTDTQYF
NA	TRBJ2-5	NA	TRBV3-1/TRBV3-2	TGTGCCAGCAGCCAAGAGAGAACTAGATTCCCAGAGACCCAGTACTTC	CASSQERTRFPETQYF
NA	TRBJ1-1	NA	TRBV11-2	TGTGCCAGCAGCTTGGGGCAGGGGCCGAACACTGAAGCTTTCTTT	CASSLGQGPNTEAFF
TRBD1	TRBJ2-1	NA	TRBV2	TGTGCCAGCAGTGAAGCGGAGACAGGGTTTGGAAATGAGCAGTTCTTC	CASSEAETGFGNEQFF
TRBD1	TRBJ1-2	NA	TRBV6-5	TGTGCCAGCAGTTCACAGGGGGCGGGTGGCTACACCTTC	CASSSQGAGGYTF
TRBD1	TRBJ1-5	NA	TRBV6-2/TRBV6-3	TGTGCCAGCAGTTCCTCCCCCCGGACAGGAGCCCAGCATTTT	CASSSSPRTGAQHF
TRBD1	TRBJ1-5	once	TRBV19	TGTGCCAGTAGTAGGAGATACCGGGACAGGGTGGGCAATCAGCCCCAGCATTTT	CASSRRYRDRVGNQPQHF
NA	TRBJ2-3	once	TRBV27	TGTGCCAGCAGTACTCCCCGCACAGATACGCAGTATTTT	CASSTPRTDTQYF
NA	TRBJ1-4	NA	TRBV24-1	TGTGCCACCCGCGGGACGTTAGATGAAAAACTGTTTTTT	CATRGTLDEKLFF
TRBD1	TRBJ1-1	NA	TRBV3-1/TRBV3-2	TGTGCCAGCAGCCAACAGCAGGGGGTGACTGAAGCTTTCTTT	CASSQQQGVTEAFF
NA	TRBJ1-1	NA	TRBV7-8	TGTGCCAGCAGCCCCTGGAGTTCTGAAGCTTTCTTT	CASSPWSSEAFF
NA	TRBJ2-7	NA	TRBV20-1	TGCAGTGCTAGTATAGAGACAGTTCGGACCGAGCAGTACTTC	CSASIETVRTEQYF
NA	TRBJ1-1	NA	TRBV10-2	TGCGCCAGCAGTCAGGGGCAGAACACTGAAGCTTTCTTT	CASSQGQNTEAFF
NA	TRBJ1-1	NA	TRBV9	TGTGCCAGCAGCGCGGACTACCAAAGGAACACTGAAGCTTTCTTT	CASSADYQRNTEAFF
TRBD1	TRBJ1-1	NA	TRBV18	TGTGCCAGCTCACCTCGACCATGGGACAGGGGGTCGAACACTGAAGCTTTCTTT	CASSPRPWDRGSNTEAFF
TRBD1	TRBJ2-3	once	TRBV5-1	TGCGCCAGCAGCGTAGGACAGGGGAGCACAGATACGCAGTATTTT	CASSVGQGSTDTQYF